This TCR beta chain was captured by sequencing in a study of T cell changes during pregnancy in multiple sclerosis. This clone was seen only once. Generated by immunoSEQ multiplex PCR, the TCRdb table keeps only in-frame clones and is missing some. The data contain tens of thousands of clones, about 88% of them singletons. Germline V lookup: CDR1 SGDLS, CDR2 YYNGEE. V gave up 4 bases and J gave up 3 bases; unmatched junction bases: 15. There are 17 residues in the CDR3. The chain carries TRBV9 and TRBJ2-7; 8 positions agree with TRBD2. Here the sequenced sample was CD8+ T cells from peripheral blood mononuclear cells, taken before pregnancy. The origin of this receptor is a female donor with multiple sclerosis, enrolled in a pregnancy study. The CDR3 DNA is TGTGCCAGCAGCAAAGGGGGGATTAGCGGGGAGCTCTACGAGCAGTACTTC. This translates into CASSKGGISGELYEQYF.